These 10 T cell receptor beta chains were all obtained from the same sample, sequenced in a study of cytomegalovirus exposure and HLA in healthy donors. PCR employed 60 Vbeta and 13 Jbeta primers. Here immunoSEQ multiplex PCR was the method, and the copy in TCRdb shows in-frame clones only, minus some. The ten top clones account for 3% to 4%, within a sample of about 91,000 clones. The sample consisted of PBMCs. These receptors were taken from a woman under 40 in good health and CMV-seronegative.

The chain is built from TRBV7-9 and TRBJ2-2; 9 bases are shared with TRBD1. After removal of 5 bases from V and 7 bases from J, the junction contained 5 bases not matched to a gene. This CDR3 region has 14 residues. Germline V lookup: CDR1 SEHNR, CDR2 FQNEAQ (reference sequence). CDR3 loop: CASSRTGDIGELFF. The DNA of the CDR3 is TGTGCCAGCAGCCGGACAGGGGACATCGGGGAGCTGTTTTTT.

The chain recombines TRBV29-1 with TRBJ2-3, with 14 bases lining up with TRBD2. The V and J ends lost 8 bases and 5 bases, in that order; junction bases with no gene match: 12. CDR3 length: 16 amino acids. CDR1 and CDR2 (germline): SQVTM, ANQGSEA. The DNA for the CDR3 is TGCAGCTCAGGGGGAGGACTAGCGGGAGGTCGAGATACGCAGTATTTT. Protein sequence: CSSGGGLAGGRDTQYF.

This sequence joins TRBV10-2 and TRBJ2-7; a weak D match, TRBD2 (5 bases). CDR1 is WSHSY and CDR2 is SAAADI in the germline V gene. Trimming removed 6 bases from V and 2 bases from J, with 11 bases in between. This CDR3 has 13 residues. The CDR3 protein is CASSRGFTYEQYF. CDR3 sequence (DNA): TGCGCCAGCAGCCGGGGATTCACCTACGAGCAGTACTTC.

The chain links TRBV7-3 to TRBJ2-5; possible D gene TRBD1, 6 bases. Germline CDR1 and CDR2: SGHTA and FQGTGA. Trimming took off 5 bases at V and 5 bases at J, with 18 bases between the two ends. The CDR3 runs 15 residues. The DNA for the CDR3 is TGTGCCAGCAGCCAAGAACCCAACGACAGGGAGACCCAGTACTTC. As protein: CASSQEPNDRETQYF.

This rearrangement joins TRBV5-6 to TRBJ2-3; D might be TRBD1 (5 bases). The CDR3 sequence is 12 residues long. Germline V gene lookup returns CDR1 SGHDT and CDR2 YYEEEE. Trimming took 1 base from V and 6 from J, leaving 6 bases between them. The chain's CDR3 is CASSLSGDTQYF. The CDR3 DNA reads TGTGCCAGCAGCTTGTCAGGGGATACGCAGTATTTT.

The V call is TRBV2, the J call TRBJ1-1, with TRBD1 matching 8 bases. Germline V gene lookup returns CDR1 SNHLY and CDR2 FYNNEI. The CDR3 covers 13 residues. The ends lost 5 bases at V and 5 bases at J; junction bases unmatched: 4. CDR3 DNA sequence: TGTGCCAGCAGTACAGGGGGTGGTACTGAAGCTTTCTTT. Its protein product is CASSTGGGTEAFF.

The chain couples TRBV30 to TRBJ1-2; a possible D gene is TRBD1 (5 bases). The germline V gene has CDR1 GTSNPN and CDR2 SVGIG (reference sequence). Trimming left V 3 bases short and J 4 bases short, with 12 bases between. CDR3 size: 13 residues. CDR3 protein: CAWSLTELYGYTF. CDR3 nucleotide sequence: TGTGCCTGGAGCTTGACAGAGCTCTATGGCTACACCTTC.

This chain links TRBV14 with TRBJ1-2; D gene uncertain. Germline loops: CDR1 SGHDN, CDR2 FVKESK. This CDR3 comprises 13 residues. The V gene lost 6 bases and the J gene lost 4 bases, with 12 bases spanning the gap. The CDR3 sequence: CASRHTASYGYTF. CDR3 nucleotides: TGTGCCAGCAGGCACACAGCAAGCTATGGCTACACCTTC. The full variable domain, completed using reference TRBV14 and TRBJ1-2, is EAGVTQFPSHSVIEKGQTVTLRCDPISGHDNLYWYRRVMGKEIKFLLHFVKESKQDESGMPNNRFLAERTGGTYSTLKVQPAELEDSGVYFCASRHTASYGYTFGSGTRLTVV.

The chain carries TRBV5-1 and TRBJ1-1, with D perhaps TRBD1 (5 bases). Germline assignment: CDR1 SGHRS and CDR2 YFSETQ. The CDR3 has 15 residues. V shed 1 base and J shed 0 bases, with 10 bases lying between them. CDR3 amino acids: CASSLWGGVNTEAFF. The CDR3 nucleotides are TGCGCCAGCAGCTTGTGGGGGGGGGTGAACACTGAAGCTTTCTTT. Variable domain in full (rest from reference TRBV5-1 and TRBJ1-1): KAGVTQTPRYLIKTRGQQVTLSCSPISGHRSVSWYQQTPGQGLQFLFEYFSETQRNKGNFPGRFSGRQFSNSRSEMNVSTLELGDSALYLCASSLWGGVNTEAFFGQGTRLTVV.

The V gene is TRBV11-2, the J gene TRBJ2-7, with D tentatively TRBD2 (6 bases). Trimming pared 0 bases from V and 3 bases from J, leaving 6 bases between. CDR1 and CDR2 (germline): SGHAT, FQNNGV. CDR3 length equals 13 residues. The CDR3 region is CASSLERDYEQYF. The CDR3 DNA follows: TGTGCCAGCAGCTTAGAGCGGGACTACGAGCAGTACTTC.